Listed here are 11 T cell receptor beta chains from one sample, sequenced in a study of T cell repertoires in cytomegalovirus infection. These receptors have no identified antigens. TCRdb re-called the reads through MiXCR, storing one row per CDR3 protein. Of about 500,000 distinct CDR3 sequences in the sample, 33% were seen once. Material: cultured PBMCs, obtained from culture after CMV antigen stimulation. The receptors here all came from a human donor in good health (CMV status not recorded). Some clones in this sample may be carry-over from other donors' samples.

The rearrangement uses TRBV28 and TRBJ2-7; D gene unclear. CDR3 length: 14 residues. V dropped 8 bases and J dropped 6 bases, with 20 bases sitting between them. The germline V gene has CDR1 MDHEN and CDR2 SYDVKM. CDR3 region: CASSVSEKPGEQYF. CDR3 DNA sequence: TGTGCCAGCTCAGTATCTGAGAAACCAGGCGAGCAGTACTTC.

The chain couples TRBV14 to TRBJ1-1; D is uncertain. The CDR3 loop spans 15 amino acids. Germline V gene data show CDR1 as SGHDN and CDR2 as FVKESK. Trimming removed 6 bases at V and 0 bases at J, with 14 bases between. The CDR3 DNA is TGTGCCAGCAGGGAAACCGGGCCGATGAACACTGAAGCTTTCTTT. Its translation: CASRETGPMNTEAFF.

This clonotype was picked up many times. The gene calls are TRBV7-2 and TRBJ1-4; TRBD1 aligns across 7 bases. Germline V gene data show CDR1 as SGHTA and CDR2 as FQGNSA. The CDR3 covers 14 residues. The junction had 1 base not matched to a gene; V was cut back by 5 bases and J by 1 base. The CDR3 protein is CASSRTGTNEKLFF. CDR3 nucleotides: TGTGCCAGCAGCCGGACAGGAACTAATGAAAAACTGTTTTTT.

The V call is TRBV24-1, the J call TRBJ2-2; D may correspond to TRBD1 or TRBD2 (5 bases each). CDR3 length: 14 residues. Deletions cut 5 bases from V and 3 bases from J, with 9 bases between. CDR1 is KGHDR, CDR2 SFDVKD, per germline. CDR3 bases: TGTGCCACCAGTGGCAGGGACCACACCGGGGAGCTGTTTTTT. Translated: CATSGRDHTGELFF.

This chain connects TRBV4-3 to TRBJ2-7; 13 bases map to TRBD2. The CDR3 loop spans 17 amino acids. V gave up 4 bases and J gave up 2 bases; unmatched junction bases: 8. Germline values: CDR1 LGHNA, CDR2 YSLEER. In DNA form, the CDR3 reads TGCGCCAGCAGCCCGCCCCCGGGACTAGCGGGAACCTACGAGCAGTACTTC. Amino acid sequence: CASSPPPGLAGTYEQYF.

The chain is built from TRBV19 and TRBJ2-2; TRBD2 agrees at 7 bases. Germline loops: CDR1 LNHDA, CDR2 SQIVND (reference sequence). V was clipped by 2 bases and J by 6 bases; unmatched bases: 6. CDR3 size: 15 residues. CDR3 protein: CASSIRAGVPGELFF. The CDR3 region has the DNA TGTGCCAGTAGTATACGGGCGGGAGTCCCCGGGGAGCTGTTTTTT.

The V call is TRBV10-3, the J call TRBJ2-7; perhaps D is TRBD1 or TRBD2 (6 bases each). Germline lookup yields CDR1 ENHRY and CDR2 SYGVKD. The germline V and J ends were trimmed by 5 bases and 7 bases, with 24 bases remaining between them. The CDR3 has 16 amino acids. CDR3 coding DNA: TGTGCCATCAGTTCCCTAGGGCGCAGGGGCGCGGGGGAGCAGTACTTC. Amino acid sequence: CAISSLGRRGAGEQYF.

This clonotype was counted between two and nine times. The chain combines TRBV7-3 with TRBJ2-2, with D hard to call. This CDR3 has 14 residues. V lost 5 bases and J 1 base, leaving 8 bases between the germline ends. The germline V gene has CDR1 SGHTA and CDR2 FQGTGA. The CDR3 DNA is TGTGCCAGCAGCCCGTACAAGAACACCGGGGAGCTGTTTTTT. Its protein is CASSPYKNTGELFF.

This clonotype appeared a few times. The rearrangement joins TRBV11-2 to TRBJ2-5; 8 positions match TRBD1. Germline V gene data show CDR1 as SGHAT and CDR2 as FQNNGV. Trimming took 5 bases from V and 5 from J; bases not matched to a gene: 10. The CDR3 has 15 amino acids. CDR3: CASSPPNRGTETQYF. CDR3 sequence (DNA): TGTGCCAGCAGCCCTCCCAACAGGGGGACGGAGACCCAGTACTTC.

This clonotype was counted only a few times. V is TRBV29-1 and J is TRBJ2-7; possibly TRBD2 for D (7 bases). From germline, CDR1 is SQVTM and CDR2 ANQGSEA. Trimming cost V 4 bases and J 2 bases, with 12 bases left between them. The CDR3 runs to 13 residues. The CDR3 region is CSVGGGPTYEQYF. The DNA of the CDR3 is TGCAGCGTTGGGGGGGGCCCAACCTACGAGCAGTACTTC.

This clonotype was picked up a small number of times. The CDR3 loop is CASYRLRGETQYF. Written as DNA, the CDR3 is TGTGCCAGTTACAGGCTCCGCGGGGAGACCCAGTACTTC. The rearrangement joins TRBV7-9 to TRBJ2-5; D could derive from TRBD1 or TRBD2 (5 bases each). The CDR3 sequence is 13 residues long. CDR1 is SEHNR and CDR2 is FQNEAQ in the germline V gene (reference sequence). Trimming stripped 9 bases from V and 5 bases from J, with 16 bases between.